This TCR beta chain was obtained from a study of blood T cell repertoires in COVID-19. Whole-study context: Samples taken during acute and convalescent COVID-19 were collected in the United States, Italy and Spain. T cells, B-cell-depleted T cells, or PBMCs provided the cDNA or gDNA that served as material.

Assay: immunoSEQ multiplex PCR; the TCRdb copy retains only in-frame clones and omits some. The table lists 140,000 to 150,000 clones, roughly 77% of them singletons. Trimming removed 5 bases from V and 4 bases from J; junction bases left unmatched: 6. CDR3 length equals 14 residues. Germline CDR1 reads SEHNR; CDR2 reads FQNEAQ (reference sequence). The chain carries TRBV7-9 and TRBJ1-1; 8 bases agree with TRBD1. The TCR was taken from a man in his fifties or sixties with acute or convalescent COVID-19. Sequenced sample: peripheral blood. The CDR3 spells CASSPSTGVTEAFF. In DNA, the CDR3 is TGTGCCAGCAGCCCCTCGACAGGGGTCACTGAAGCTTTCTTT.